One sample yielded the 10 T cell receptor beta chains listed below, sequenced in a study of vaccination effects on CD4 cells after COVID-19. Here immunoSEQ multiplex PCR was the method, and the copy in TCRdb shows in-frame clones only, minus some. The repertoire holds about 24,000 clones, over 70% seen once, with about 9.4% in the top ten. Before sequencing, viral peptide pools were used by the ViraFEST assay to expand antigen-specific CD4+ T cells. Isolating CD4+ T cells followed around nine days of culture. None of these healthy vaccinees had been infected with SARS-CoV-2 before vaccination. These receptors lack a known antigen. The source material was CD4+ T cells from PBMCs cultured with HCoV-NL63 spike peptides, sampled before COVID-19 vaccination. Every receptor here comes from a human donor who received a COVID-19 vaccine.

V gene TRBV5-1 combines with J gene TRBJ1-2; D not resolved. The ends were cut back, 3 bases at V and 4 bases at J, with 19 bases in the middle. CDR1 is SGHRS, CDR2 YFSETQ, per germline. The CDR3 is 16 amino acids. This chain's CDR3 is CASSWGGGWEGYGYTF. In nucleotides, the CDR3 is TGCGCCAGCAGCTGGGGAGGTGGATGGGAAGGCTATGGCTACACCTTC.

This chain links TRBV24-1 with TRBJ1-1, with D tentatively TRBD1 (5 bases). The CDR3 contains 13 residues. V dropped 6 bases and J dropped 1 base, with 8 bases sitting between them. The germline gives CDR1 KGHDR, CDR2 SFDVKD. The CDR3 spells CATSIGANTEAFF. In DNA, the CDR3 is TGTGCCACCAGTATAGGGGCGAACACTGAAGCTTTCTTT.

V and J are TRBV5-1 and TRBJ2-3, with 8 nucleotides matching TRBD2. This CDR3 spans 16 amino acids. Germline CDR1 is SGHRS and CDR2 is YFSETQ. Trimming cost V 2 bases and J 0 bases; bases outside gene matches: 5. The DNA of the CDR3 is TGCGCCAGCAGCTTTGAACTAGCGGTGAGCACAGATACGCAGTATTTT. This translates into CASSFELAVSTDTQYF.

This clone appeared a single time. This chain connects TRBV9 to TRBJ2-7; possibly TRBD1 for D (6 bases). Germline V gene data show CDR1 as SGDLS and CDR2 as YYNGEE. The CDR3 is made up of 15 amino acids. The ends were cut back, 0 bases at V and 5 bases at J, with 15 bases in the middle. As DNA, the CDR3 is TGTGCCAGCAGCGTAGATCTGGGGGCAGTCCACGAGCAGTACTTC. Residues: CASSVDLGAVHEQYF.

CDR3 region: CASSSWKEGRGNTIYF. CDR3 in DNA: TGTGCCAGCAGCTCCTGGAAGGAAGGACGTGGAAACACCATATATTTT. The rearrangement uses TRBV7-6 and TRBJ1-3; no firm D call. Trimming pared 4 bases from V and 3 bases from J, leaving 16 bases between. Germline-derived CDR1 and CDR2 are SGHVS and FNYEAQ. CDR3 size: 16 residues.

The chain is built from TRBV7-9 and TRBJ1-2; perhaps TRBD1 as D (5 bases). CDR3 length equals 13 residues. The germline CDR1 and CDR2 sequences are SEHNR and FQNEAQ (reference sequence). V lost 8 bases, J lost 3 bases, and 13 bases lay in between. CDR3 coding DNA: TGTGCCAGCGGTTCGACGGGGGACTATGGCTACACCTTC. Its protein product is CASGSTGDYGYTF.

The J gene is TRBJ2-7, the V gene TRBV3-1 (or the pseudogene TRBV3-2); 12 bases are a match to TRBD2. Unmatched junction bases numbered 0, after V lost 1 base and J lost 2 bases. There are 15 residues in the CDR3. From germline, CDR1 is LGHDT and CDR2 YNNKEL (reference sequence). The chain's CDR3 is CASSQASGGAYEQYF. CDR3 bases: TGTGCCAGCAGCCAAGCTAGCGGGGGGGCCTACGAGCAGTACTTC.

The chain carries TRBV25-1 and TRBJ1-2; unclear D gene. V lost 3 bases to trimming and J lost 4 bases, with 9 bases between them. This CDR3 contains 13 residues. Germline CDR1 is MGHDK and CDR2 is SYGVNS. The CDR3 nucleotides are TGTGCCAGCAGTGATCGCGTCTCCTATGGCTACACCTTC. Protein product: CASSDRVSYGYTF.

The chain combines TRBV7-9 with TRBJ2-5, with TRBD1 identical over 8 bases. V trimming: 5 bases; J trimming: 9 bases; junction bases outside the gene matches: 5. This CDR3 contains 12 residues. CDR1 is SEHNR, CDR2 FQNEAQ, per germline (reference sequence). In DNA form, the CDR3 reads TGTGCCAGCAGCCGGGGACAGGAGGCCCAGTACTTC. This gives the protein CASSRGQEAQYF.

The CDR3 loop is CASSRGQGGTDTQYF. The CDR3 coding sequence is TGTGCCAGCAGCCGGGGACAGGGAGGCACAGATACGCAGTATTTT. The chain links TRBV7-9 to TRBJ2-3, with TRBD1 identical over 9 bases. V lost 5 bases to trimming and J lost 1 base; unmatched junction nucleotides: 4. The CDR3 loop spans 15 amino acids. CDR1 is SEHNR, CDR2 FQNEAQ, per germline (reference sequence).